This TCR beta chain was recovered during a study of T cell repertoires in cytomegalovirus infection. In the study overall: Indicated by public TCR beta signatures were CMV infection and matching HLA type. Whole-study results and caveats: Identification of carriers of CMV plus the relevant HLA was performed using cumulative public TCR beta family frequency. HLA-C-restricted CMV clonotypes gave the most frequent clonotype in two of eight donors.

TCRdb called the reads again in MiXCR, with one record for every CDR3 protein. The sample consists of about 300,000 distinct CDR3 sequences, roughly a tenth of them appearing once. The CDR3 totals 15 residues. Germline V gene sequence: CDR1 SGHNT, CDR2 YENEEA. The junction had 3 bases not matched to a gene; V was cut back by 0 bases and J by 2 bases. In this sample, this clonotype turned up many times. Its antigen is still unknown. This TCR was sampled from a human donor in good health (CMV status not recorded). Some clones in this sample may be carry-over from other donors' samples. Sequencing used PBMCs. J is TRBJ2-5 and V is TRBV11-3; 7 bases are shared with TRBD1. For the CDR3, the DNA is TGTGCCAGCAGCTTAGAGGGACAGTCACAAGAGACCCAGTACTTC. It translates to CASSLEGQSQETQYF. Full variable domain (remainder filled in from reference TRBV11-3 and TRBJ2-5): EAGVVQSPRYKIIEKKQPVAFWCNPISGHNTLYWYLQNLGQGPELLIRYENEEAVDDSQLPKDRFSAERLKGVDSTLKIQPAELGDSAVYLCASSLEGQSQETQYFGPGTRLLVL.